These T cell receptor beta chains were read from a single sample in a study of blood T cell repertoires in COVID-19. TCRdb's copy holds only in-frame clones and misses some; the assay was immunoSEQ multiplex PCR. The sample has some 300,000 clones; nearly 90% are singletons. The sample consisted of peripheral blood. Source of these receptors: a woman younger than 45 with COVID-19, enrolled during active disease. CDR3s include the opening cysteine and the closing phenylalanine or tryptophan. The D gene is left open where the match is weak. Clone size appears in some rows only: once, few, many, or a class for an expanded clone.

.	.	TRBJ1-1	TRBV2	CASSLRRGNTEAFF	TGTGCCAGCAGTCTAAGAAGGGGGAACACTGAAGCTTTCTTT
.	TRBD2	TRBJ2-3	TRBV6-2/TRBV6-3	CASSYPGSGGLGISTDTQYF	TGTGCCAGCAGTTACCCAGGTAGCGGGGGCCTGGGGATCAGCACAGATACGCAGTATTTT
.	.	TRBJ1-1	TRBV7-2	CASSFMNTEAFF	TGTGCCAGCAGCTTCATGAACACTGAAGCTTTCTTT
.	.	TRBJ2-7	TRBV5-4	CASSSSWSDEQYF	TGTGCCAGCAGCTCATCGTGGTCGGACGAGCAGTACTTC
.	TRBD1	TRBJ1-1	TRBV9	CASSPSWGTGNTEAFF	TGTGCCAGCAGCCCCTCCTGGGGGACAGGGAACACTGAAGCTTTCTTT
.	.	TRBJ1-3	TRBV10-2	CASSESRGNTIYF	TGCGCCAGCAGTGAGTCCAGGGGAAACACCATATATTTT
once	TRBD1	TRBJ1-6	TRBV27	CASSPDRGDSPLHF	TGTGCCAGCAGCCCGGACAGGGGGGATTCACCCCTCCACTTT
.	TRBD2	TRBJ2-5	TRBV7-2	CASSEAGTRGETQYF	TGTGCCAGCAGTGAAGCCGGGACTAGGGGCGAGACCCAGTACTTC
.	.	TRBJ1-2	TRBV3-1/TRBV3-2	CASSQDWSANYGYTF	TGTGCCAGCAGCCAAGATTGGTCAGCTAACTATGGCTACACCTTC
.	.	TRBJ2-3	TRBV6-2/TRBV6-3	CASSYPTVGSTDTQYF	TGTGCCAGCAGTTACCCGACAGTAGGATCGACAGATACGCAGTATTTT
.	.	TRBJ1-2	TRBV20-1	CSASLPVNGGGGYTF	TGCAGTGCTAGTCTCCCCGTGAATGGGGGAGGGGGCTACACCTTC
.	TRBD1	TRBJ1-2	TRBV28	CASSSQTGGSYTF	TGTGCCAGCAGTTCTCAGACAGGGGGTAGCTACACCTTC
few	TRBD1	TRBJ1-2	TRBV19	CASSHGTGHGYTF	TGTGCCAGTAGTCACGGGACAGGGCATGGCTACACCTTC
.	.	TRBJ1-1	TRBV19	CASSLRGLGTEAFF	TGTGCCAGTAGCCTCCGGGGTCTGGGGACTGAAGCTTTCTTT
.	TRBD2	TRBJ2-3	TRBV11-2	CASSSSGGLTDTQYF	TGTGCCAGCAGCTCTAGCGGGGGACTCACAGATACGCAGTATTTT
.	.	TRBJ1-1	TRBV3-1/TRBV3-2	CASSFRGSDTEAFF	TGTGCCAGCAGCTTTAGGGGGTCGGACACTGAAGCTTTCTTT
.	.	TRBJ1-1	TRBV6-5	CASSYSRGGNTEAFF	TGTGCCAGCAGTTACTCGCGGGGGGGGAACACTGAAGCTTTCTTT
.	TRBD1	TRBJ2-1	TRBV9	CASSVAGQGTNEQFF	TGTGCCAGCAGCGTAGCGGGACAGGGGACTAATGAGCAGTTCTTC
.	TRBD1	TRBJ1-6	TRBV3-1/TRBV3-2	CASSQVRGRPPLHF	TGTGCCAGCAGCCAAGTCAGGGGGAGGCCACCCCTCCACTTT
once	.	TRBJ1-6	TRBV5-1	CASSLVAENSPLHF	TGCGCCAGCAGCTTGGTGGCAGAAAATTCACCCCTCCACTTT
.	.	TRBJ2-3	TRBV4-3	CASSQDRATDTQYF	TGCGCCAGCAGCCAAGACAGGGCCACAGATACGCAGTATTTT